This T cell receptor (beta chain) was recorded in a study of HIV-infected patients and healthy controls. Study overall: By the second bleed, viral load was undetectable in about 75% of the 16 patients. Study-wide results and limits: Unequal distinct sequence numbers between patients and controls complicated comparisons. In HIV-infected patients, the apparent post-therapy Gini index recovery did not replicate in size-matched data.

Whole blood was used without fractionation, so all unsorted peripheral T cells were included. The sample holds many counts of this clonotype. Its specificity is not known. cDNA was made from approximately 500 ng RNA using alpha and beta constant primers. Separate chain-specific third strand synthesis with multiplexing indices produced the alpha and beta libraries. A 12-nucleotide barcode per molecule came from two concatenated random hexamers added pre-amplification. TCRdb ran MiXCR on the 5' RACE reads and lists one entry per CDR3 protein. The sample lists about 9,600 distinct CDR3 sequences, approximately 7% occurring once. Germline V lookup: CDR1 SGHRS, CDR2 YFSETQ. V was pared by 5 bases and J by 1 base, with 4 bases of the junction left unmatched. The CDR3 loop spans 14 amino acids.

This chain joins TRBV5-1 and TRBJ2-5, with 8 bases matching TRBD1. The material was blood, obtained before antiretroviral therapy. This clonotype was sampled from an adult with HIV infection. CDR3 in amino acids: CASRAQGAQETQYF. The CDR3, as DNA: TGCGCCAGCAGAGCCCAGGGGGCCCAAGAGACCCAGTACTTC.